One sample yielded the 26 T cell receptor beta chains listed below, sequenced in a study of T cell repertoires in cytomegalovirus infection. TCRdb itself ran the reads through MiXCR, one entry per CDR3 protein. The repertoire includes some 700,000 distinct CDR3 sequences, 30% to 35% of them detected once, and around a sixth sits in the top ten. No cognate antigen is known for these TCRs. The specimen was cultured PBMCs, collected from culture after CMV antigen stimulation. These receptors were collected from a human donor in good health (CMV status not recorded). Some clones in this sample may be carry-over from other donors' samples.

Concerning this clonotype itself: A clone one base away is much larger, so this may be a read error. The chain joins TRBV7-2 to TRBJ1-5; TRBD1 aligns across 7 bases. The CDR3 is 13 amino acids. Germline lookup yields CDR1 SGHTA and CDR2 FQGNSA. After removal of 5 bases from V and 5 bases from J, the junction contained 3 bases not matched to a gene. The CDR3 region has the DNA TGTGCCAGCAGCGAAGGACAGGATCAGCCCCAGCATTTT. Its protein product is CASSEGQDQPQHF.

This chain links TRBV20-1 with TRBJ2-5; possible D gene TRBD1, 5 bases. V lost 3 bases and J 3 bases, leaving 8 bases between the germline ends. Germline V CDR1 and CDR2: DFQATT, SNEGSKA (reference sequence). This CDR3 spans 12 amino acids. The CDR3 reads CSASPREETQYF. CDR3 nucleotides: TGCAGTGCTAGTCCCAGGGAAGAGACCCAGTACTTC.

This clonotype has only a few counts. The V gene is TRBV7-9, the J gene TRBJ2-3; the match to TRBD2 covers 7 bases. CDR1 and CDR2 from the germline V gene are SEHNR and FQNEAQ (reference sequence). V lost 7 bases and J lost 0; bases outside the gene matches: 7. CDR3 length: 15 residues. CDR3 amino acids: CASTRRRGSTDTQYF. The DNA of the CDR3 is TGTGCCAGCACCAGGCGGCGGGGGAGCACAGATACGCAGTATTTT. Filled out from reference TRBV7-9 and TRBJ2-3, the complete variable domain reads DTGVSQNPRHKITKRGQNVTFRCDPISEHNRLYWYRQTLGQGPEFLTYFQNEAQLEKSRLLSDRFSAERPKGSFSTLEIQRTEQGDSAMYLCASTRRRGSTDTQYFGPGTRLTVL.

In its sample, this clonotype was seen many times. The rearrangement uses TRBV7-2 and TRBJ2-3, with TRBD2 matching 7 bases. V was pared by 4 bases and J by 4 bases, with 8 bases of the junction left unmatched. This CDR3 is built from 15 residues. CDR1 is SGHTA, CDR2 FQGNSA, per germline. The CDR3 DNA reads as TGTGCCAGCAGCTCCTTGGGGAGGGCCCCAGATACGCAGTATTTT. Translation: CASSSLGRAPDTQYF. Full variable domain (outside the CDR3, taken from reference TRBV7-2 and TRBJ2-3): GAGVSQSPSNKVTEKGKDVELRCDPISGHTALYWYRQSLGQGLEFLIYFQGNSAPDKSGLPSDRFSAERTGGSVSTLTIQRTQQEDSAVYLCASSSLGRAPDTQYFGPGTRLTVL.

This chain uses TRBV7-2 with TRBJ2-6; TRBD1 matches at 8 bases. The CDR3 totals 16 residues. Germline values: CDR1 SGHTA, CDR2 FQGNSA. V lost 5 bases to trimming and J lost 3 bases; unmatched junction nucleotides: 6. CDR3: CASSAWTGYGANVLTF. DNA of the CDR3: TGTGCCAGCAGCGCCTGGACAGGGTATGGGGCCAACGTCCTGACTTTC.

The rearrangement links TRBV19 to TRBJ1-2; maybe TRBD1 (6 bases). CDR3 size: 13 residues. The germline gives CDR1 LNHDA, CDR2 SQIVND (reference sequence). Trimming pared 8 bases from V and 8 bases from J, leaving 18 bases between. DNA for the CDR3: TGTGCCAGTGATCAAACAGGGTCGGACGGCTACACCTTC. The encoded protein is CASDQTGSDGYTF.

The chain joins TRBV6-8 to TRBJ2-3; TRBD1 might be the D (5 bases). Trimming pared 4 bases from V and 2 bases from J, leaving 16 bases between. The germline V gene encodes CDR1 MNHGY and CDR2 SAAAGT. There are 16 residues in the CDR3. CDR3 DNA: TGTGCCAGCAGTTCCCAAGGTTCAGGGATCACAGATACGCAGTATTTT. It is translated as CASSSQGSGITDTQYF.

The chain carries TRBV7-9 and TRBJ2-5, with a weak D call TRBD2 (5 bases). The CDR3 runs 16 residues. Deletions cut 1 base from V and 1 base from J, with 13 bases between. Germline-derived CDR1 and CDR2 are SEHNR and FQNEAQ (reference sequence). CDR3 bases: TGTGCCAGCAGCTTAGACGGGGTTTCAGGCCAAGAGACCCAGTACTTC. This sequence encodes CASSLDGVSGQETQYF.

The chain is built from TRBV7-8 and TRBJ2-7; 11 bases map to TRBD2. The CDR3 has 15 residues. The germline V gene has CDR1 SGHVS and CDR2 FQNEAQ. V gave up 5 bases and J gave up 9 bases; unmatched junction bases: 12. The CDR3 DNA reads as TGTGCCAGCAGCCAAAATAGCGGGAGGGCCCACGGGCAGTACTTC. It encodes CASSQNSGRAHGQYF.

Written as DNA, the CDR3 is TGTGCCAGCAGCCCCGAGGGGCAGGGGTGGTATGGCTACACCTTC. Its protein is CASSPEGQGWYGYTF. The chain uses TRBV7-2 and TRBJ1-2, with a possible D match to TRBD1 (6 bases). Germline CDR1 reads SGHTA; CDR2 reads FQGNSA. V lost 5 bases to trimming and J lost 5 bases, with 18 bases between them. The CDR3 runs to 15 residues.

The chain combines TRBV7-9 with TRBJ2-3; 9 bases are shared with TRBD2. This CDR3 comprises 16 residues. Germline values: CDR1 SEHNR, CDR2 FQNEAQ (reference sequence). Germline trimming cut 5 bases from V and 3 bases from J; bases unmatched to any gene: 9. This CDR3 reads CASSPRGLAGTDTQYF. CDR3 coding DNA: TGTGCCAGCAGCCCAAGGGGGCTAGCGGGAACAGATACGCAGTATTTT.

The chain recombines TRBV2 with TRBJ2-5; D is ambiguous. The V gene's germline CDR1 is SNHLY and CDR2 FYNNEI. CDR3 length: 12 amino acids. V lost 7 bases and J 2 bases, leaving 8 bases between the germline ends. The CDR3 sequence is CASILRQETQYF. CDR3 DNA sequence: TGTGCCAGCATTCTGAGGCAAGAGACCCAGTACTTC.

The V and J genes are TRBV24-1 and TRBJ2-1; the match to TRBD2 covers 8 bases. Germline V CDR1 and CDR2: KGHDR, SFDVKD. J lost 8 bases, V lost 5 bases, and 13 bases had no gene match. The CDR3 extends over 16 amino acids. The CDR3 region has the DNA TGTGCCACCAGTGCCGCACGCGGCGGGAGGATCGATGAGCAGTTCTTC. Translating it yields CATSAARGGRIDEQFF.

The chain recombines TRBV28 with TRBJ2-4, with 8 nucleotides matching TRBD2. CDR3 size: 16 residues. Germline V gene lookup returns CDR1 MDHEN and CDR2 SYDVKM. V lost 5 bases to trimming and J lost 6 bases; unmatched junction nucleotides: 12. This chain's CDR3 is CASSDGGGRGVNIQYF. The CDR3 DNA is TGTGCCAGCAGTGACGGCGGGGGGAGGGGGGTAAACATTCAGTACTTC.

This clonotype was counted a few times. V gene TRBV12-3 or TRBV12-4 combines with J gene TRBJ2-2; 8 bases line up with TRBD1. V gave up 2 bases and J gave up 4 bases; unmatched junction bases: 6. CDR3 length: 16 amino acids. DNA for the CDR3: TGTGCCAGCAGTTTATCAGGGGGCGTTGGCACCGGGGAGCTGTTTTTT. It translates to CASSLSGGVGTGELFF.

The rearrangement links TRBV2 to TRBJ1-1, with no clear D. Trimming took 10 bases from V and 3 from J, leaving 15 bases between them. CDR3 length: 13 residues. The germline CDR1 and CDR2 sequences are SNHLY and FYNNEI. CDR3 protein: CATPGGRDTEAFF. The DNA for the CDR3 is TGTGCCACTCCCGGAGGGCGGGACACTGAAGCTTTCTTT.

This clonotype was observed a handful of times. The V gene is TRBV14, the J gene TRBJ2-1; D uncertain. The CDR3 runs to 14 residues. Trimming took off 4 bases at V and 2 bases at J, with 9 bases between the two ends. Germline V gives CDR1 SGHDN, CDR2 FVKESK. CDR3 sequence: CASSRLVTYNEQFF. DNA for the CDR3: TGTGCCAGCAGCCGGCTGGTTACCTACAATGAGCAGTTCTTC.

This clonotype was counted a few times. The chain employs TRBV5-5 and TRBJ1-1; D perhaps matches TRBD1 (6 bases). This CDR3 has 14 amino acids. Germline V gene lookup returns CDR1 SGHKS and CDR2 YYEKEE (reference sequence). Trimming removed 4 bases at V and 4 bases at J, with 14 bases between. The CDR3 loop is CASSGSPDSTEAFF. For the CDR3, the DNA is TGTGCCAGCAGCGGGTCACCGGACAGCACTGAAGCTTTCTTT.

This clonotype was counted a few times. The chain couples TRBV6-6 to TRBJ2-1; 7 bases agree with TRBD1. Germline V gene lookup returns CDR1 MNHNY and CDR2 SVGAGI (reference sequence). The CDR3 loop spans 16 amino acids. V trimming: 2 bases; J trimming: 13 bases; junction bases outside the gene matches: 17. CDR3 bases: TGTGCCAGCAGTTACCGGACCGGGACAGCGAAAGGGATCCAGTTCTTC. Its translation: CASSYRTGTAKGIQFF.

This clonotype appeared many times. The chain recombines TRBV7-2 with TRBJ2-5; TRBD1 or TRBD2 may be the D gene (5 bases each). The CDR3 covers 18 residues. V shed 3 bases and J shed 5 bases, with 25 bases lying between them. The V gene's germline CDR1 is SGHTA and CDR2 FQGNSA. Here the CDR3 DNA reads TGTGCCAGCAGCTTCCAGGGCCGCGGGCCTGAAAGTTTGGAGACCCAGTACTTC. This gives the protein CASSFQGRGPESLETQYF.

This sequence joins TRBV25-1 and TRBJ1-1; TRBD1 matches 11 bases. V shed 6 bases and J 4 bases; nucleotides not matched to a gene: 4. Germline V gene data show CDR1 as MGHDK and CDR2 as SYGVNS. The CDR3 contains 14 residues. CDR3 DNA sequence: TGTGCCAGCAGGGACAGGGGGCCGGGCACTGAAGCTTTCTTT. This gives the protein CASRDRGPGTEAFF.

The J gene is TRBJ2-1, the V gene TRBV11-3; D possibly corresponds to TRBD2 (5 bases). Germline-derived CDR1 and CDR2 are SGHNT and YENEEA. There are 16 residues in the CDR3. V was clipped by 5 bases and J by 8 bases, with 22 bases between them. CDR3 residues: CASSPSPRTGWDEQFF. DNA for the CDR3: TGTGCCAGCAGCCCGAGCCCCCGGACTGGTTGGGATGAGCAGTTCTTC.

The chain couples TRBV25-1 to TRBJ1-2, with TRBD1 matching 9 bases. The ends lost 7 bases at V and 4 bases at J; junction bases unmatched: 4. The CDR3 covers 13 residues. CDR1 MGHDK and CDR2 SYGVNS come from the germline V gene. The CDR3 DNA reads as TGTGCCAGCACCAGGACAGGGGCCTATGGCTACACCTTC. It codes for CASTRTGAYGYTF.

V and J are TRBV11-1 and TRBJ1-1, with D tentatively TRBD1 (6 bases). The V and J ends lost 5 bases and 5 bases respectively, with 21 bases between them. CDR1 and CDR2 from the germline V gene are SGHAT and FQDESV (reference sequence). The CDR3 has 16 amino acids. The CDR3 protein is CASSPKRQARGTEAFF. The CDR3 nucleotides are TGTGCCAGCAGCCCAAAACGACAGGCGAGGGGGACTGAAGCTTTCTTT. Full variable domain (outside the CDR3, taken from reference TRBV11-1 and TRBJ1-1): EAEVAQSPRYKITEKSQAVAFWCDPISGHATLYWYRQILGQGPELLVQFQDESVVDDSQLPKDRFSAERLKGVDSTLKIQPAELGDSAMYLCASSPKRQARGTEAFFGQGTRLTVV.

The sample holds a few counts of this clonotype. The chain couples TRBV11-2 to TRBJ2-7, with TRBD2 as a possible D gene (5 bases). The germline V and J ends were trimmed by 2 bases and 1 base, with 9 bases remaining between them. CDR1 SGHAT and CDR2 FQNNGV come from the germline V gene. The CDR3 contains 14 residues. The CDR3 loop is CASSLNGLSYEQYF. The CDR3, as DNA: TGTGCCAGCAGCTTAAATGGACTTTCCTACGAGCAGTACTTC.

This clonotype has a count of ten or more. V is TRBV7-2 and J is TRBJ2-5; 7 bases map to TRBD2. V was clipped by 0 bases and J by 1 base; unmatched bases: 5. The CDR3 length is 16 residues. Germline-derived CDR1 and CDR2 are SGHTA and FQGNSA. The CDR3 DNA reads as TGTGCCAGCAGCTTAGCGATCAGCGGGATCCAAGAGACCCAGTACTTC. Its translation is CASSLAISGIQETQYF. The full variable domain, rest sourced from reference TRBV7-2 and TRBJ2-5, is GAGVSQSPSNKVTEKGKDVELRCDPISGHTALYWYRQSLGQGLEFLIYFQGNSAPDKSGLPSDRFSAERTGGSVSTLTIQRTQQEDSAVYLCASSLAISGIQETQYFGPGTRLLVL.